The 11 T cell receptor beta chains reported below all come from one sample, sequenced in a study of blood T cell repertoires in COVID-19. TCRdb keeps only in-frame clones here, not all; method: immunoSEQ multiplex PCR. The sample has 200,000 to 250,000 clones, around 81% seen once. Sequenced material: peripheral blood. The receptors derive from a human donor in a cohort sampled during active COVID-19.

CDR3 residues: CASSLFNPVRDYGYTF. CDR3 sequence (DNA): TGTGCCAGCAGCTTGTTTAATCCAGTGAGGGACTATGGCTACACCTTC. This rearrangement joins TRBV5-6 to TRBJ1-2; the D is unclear. This CDR3 contains 16 residues. Germline CDR1 and CDR2: SGHDT and YYEEEE. Trimming removed 1 base from V and 3 bases from J, with 16 bases in between.

With respect to this clone: Other DNA sequences of this sample code for an identical CDR3. This CDR3 reads CASSQVGGNTEAFF. The CDR3 region has the DNA TGTGCCAGCAGCCAAGTGGGGGGGAACACTGAAGCTTTCTTT. The chain links TRBV3-1 (or the pseudogene TRBV3-2) to TRBJ1-1, with D possibly TRBD1 on 5 matching bases. CDR3 size: 14 residues. Germline V lookup: CDR1 LGHDT, CDR2 YNNKEL (reference sequence). Trimming took off 1 base at V and 1 base at J, with 7 bases between the two ends.

V gene TRBV6-5 combines with J gene TRBJ1-4, with 8 bases identical to TRBD1. Losses at the gene ends were 6 bases for V and 8 bases for J; bases not matched to a gene: 11. The CDR3 has 15 residues. Germline CDR1 is MNHEY and CDR2 is SVGAGI. CDR3 sequence (DNA): TGTGCCAGCAGCATACGGACAGGGCGGGGGGAAAAACTGTTTTTT. This gives the protein CASSIRTGRGEKLFF.

The chain joins TRBV28 to TRBJ1-2; D possibly corresponds to TRBD1 (5 bases). The length of the CDR3 is 15 residues. Looked up from germline, CDR1 is MDHEN and CDR2 is SYDVKM. Trimming stripped 6 bases from V and 4 bases from J, with 18 bases between. DNA for the CDR3: TGTGCCAGCAGACCCACCGGGGCGGGATCCTATGGCTACACCTTC. Translation: CASRPTGAGSYGYTF.

V is TRBV19 and J is TRBJ2-1, with TRBD2 matching over 13 bases. Germline V gives CDR1 LNHDA, CDR2 SQIVND (reference sequence). The J segment lost 4 bases and the V segment lost 8 bases, leaving 5 bases of the junction unmatched. There are 15 residues in the CDR3. The CDR3 DNA follows: TGTGCCAGTCAGACTAGCGGGAGGTCTTACAATGAGCAGTTCTTC. It translates to CASQTSGRSYNEQFF. Full variable domain (remainder filled in from reference TRBV19 and TRBJ2-1): DGGITQSPKYLFRKEGQNVTLSCEQNLNHDAMYWYRQDPGQGLRLIYYSQIVNDFQKGDIAEGYSVSREKKESFPLTVTSAQKNPTAFYLCASQTSGRSYNEQFFGPGTRLTVL.

V and J are TRBV5-1 and TRBJ1-2, with TRBD1 matching over 9 bases. V lost 0 bases to trimming and J lost 1 base; unmatched junction nucleotides: 7. CDR1 SGHRS and CDR2 YFSETQ come from the germline V gene. This CDR3 contains 17 residues. In DNA, the CDR3 is TGCGCCAGCAGCTTGGAGAACAGGGGGCTTTATAACTATGGCTACACCTTC. Translated, it gives CASSLENRGLYNYGYTF. The full variable domain, completed using reference TRBV5-1 and TRBJ1-2, is KAGVTQTPRYLIKTRGQQVTLSCSPISGHRSVSWYQQTPGQGLQFLFEYFSETQRNKGNFPGRFSGRQFSNSRSEMNVSTLELGDSALYLCASSLENRGLYNYGYTFGSGTRLTVV.

The chain has TRBV5-1 and TRBJ2-3; 8 bases are a match to TRBD2. Trimming at V came to 1 base and at J to 2 bases, leaving 3 bases not matched to a gene. Germline CDR1 SGHRS, CDR2 YFSETQ. The CDR3 consists of 15 residues. DNA of the CDR3: TGCGCCAGCAGCTTGTCGGGAGGGCCCACAGATACGCAGTATTTT. It yields the protein CASSLSGGPTDTQYF. The full variable domain, in which reference TRBV5-1 and TRBJ2-3 provide the parts outside the CDR3, is KAGVTQTPRYLIKTRGQQVTLSCSPISGHRSVSWYQQTPGQGLQFLFEYFSETQRNKGNFPGRFSGRQFSNSRSEMNVSTLELGDSALYLCASSLSGGPTDTQYFGPGTRLTVL.

The gene calls are TRBV11-3 and TRBJ2-1; possible D gene TRBD1, 7 bases. Germline V gives CDR1 SGHNT, CDR2 YENEEA. This CDR3 has 16 amino acids. Trimming cost V 3 bases and J 3 bases, with 15 bases left between them. CDR3 residues: CASSFQGGYSYNEQFF. DNA of the CDR3: TGTGCCAGCAGCTTCCAGGGGGGCTATAGCTACAATGAGCAGTTCTTC.

The chain recombines TRBV29-1 with TRBJ1-1, with D possibly matching TRBD1 (5 bases). The CDR3 contains 12 residues. Trimming took off 4 bases at V and 6 bases at J, with 12 bases between the two ends. Germline V gene lookup returns CDR1 SQVTM and CDR2 ANQGSEA. CDR3 in amino acids: CSVGSGIAEAFF. For the CDR3, the DNA is TGCAGCGTTGGGTCAGGGATCGCTGAAGCTTTCTTT.

The CDR3 DNA is TGTGCCAGCAGCTTAGCAGCACTTGGCTATGGCTACACCTTC. Its protein product is CASSLAALGYGYTF. The chain is built from TRBV7-2 and TRBJ1-2; no reliable D call. The CDR3 is 14 residues long. Germline V gene lookup returns CDR1 SGHTA and CDR2 FQGNSA. Trimming pared 0 bases from V and 4 bases from J, leaving 9 bases between.

The gene calls are TRBV19 and TRBJ2-1, with 9 positions matching TRBD2. With 3 bases clipped from V and 9 bases from J, the junction kept 12 bases outside the gene matches. Germline V CDR1 and CDR2: LNHDA, SQIVND (reference sequence). The CDR3 has 16 residues. The CDR3 loop reads CASSMLAGSLLGEQFF. CDR3 DNA: TGTGCCAGTAGTATGCTAGCGGGGAGCCTATTGGGTGAGCAGTTCTTC.